Each of the 25 T cell receptor beta chains below was sequenced from the same sample in a study of T cells in narcolepsy. The protocol was immunoSEQ multiplex PCR, while the TCRdb copy is restricted to in-frame clones and leaves out a portion. The data show some 33,000 clones, roughly 88% seen once. The specimen sequenced was CD45RA- memory CD4+ T cells from PBMCs. The receptors shown here come from a human donor with narcolepsy.

The chain employs TRBV25-1 and TRBJ2-1; TRBD2 aligns across 9 bases. This CDR3 contains 14 residues. V shed 3 bases, J shed 7 bases, and the junction held 4 bases outside the gene matches. Germline CDR1 reads MGHDK; CDR2 reads SYGVNS. CDR3 protein: CASSDAGGRNEQFF. The CDR3 DNA reads TGTGCCAGCAGTGATGCGGGAGGGCGGAATGAGCAGTTCTTC.

The gene calls are TRBV6-6 and TRBJ1-1; D is possibly TRBD1 (5 bases). V shed 2 bases and J shed 3 bases, with 7 bases lying between them. The CDR3 has 13 amino acids. Germline values: CDR1 MNHNY, CDR2 SVGAGI (reference sequence). The CDR3 sequence: CASSYRGDTEAFF. DNA of the CDR3: TGTGCCAGCAGTTACAGGGGCGACACTGAAGCTTTCTTT.

The chain joins TRBV2 to TRBJ2-7; 7 positions match TRBD1. The CDR3 sequence is 13 residues long. In germline, CDR1 is SNHLY, CDR2 FYNNEI. CDR3 DNA sequence: TGTGCGAGGGGTACAGGGGAGCCCTACGAGCAGTACTTC. Protein: CARGTGEPYEQYF.

The chain is built from TRBV5-6 and TRBJ1-4, with 7 bases matching TRBD1. The germline gives CDR1 SGHDT, CDR2 YYEEEE. Trimming at V came to 6 bases and at J to 3 bases, leaving 11 bases not matched to a gene. CDR3 size: 16 residues. The CDR3 region is CASIPQGLEANEKLFF. The DNA of the CDR3 is TGTGCCAGCATCCCACAGGGGTTAGAGGCTAATGAAAAACTGTTTTTT.

This clone was found a few times. The chain employs TRBV28 and TRBJ2-2; possibly TRBD2 for D (5 bases). Germline V lookup: CDR1 MDHEN, CDR2 SYDVKM. V lost 2 bases, J lost 5 bases, and 12 bases lay in between. The CDR3 has 15 amino acids. For the CDR3, the DNA is TGTGCCAGCAGTTTAATCTCTAGCTGGACCGGGGAGCTGTTTTTT. Translating it yields CASSLISSWTGELFF.

The genes are TRBV7-2 and TRBJ2-7, with 8 bases matching TRBD1. Germline V gene data show CDR1 as SGHTA and CDR2 as FQGNSA. This CDR3 region has 14 residues. V lost 1 base, J lost 5 bases, and 4 bases stayed unmatched. For the CDR3, the DNA is TGTGCCAGCAGCTTAGGGACAGGGATCCACGAGCAGTACTTC. Residues: CASSLGTGIHEQYF.

This clone was seen just once. The V and J genes are TRBV9 and TRBJ2-5; 7 positions match TRBD2. From germline, CDR1 is SGDLS and CDR2 YYNGEE. The J segment lost 5 bases and the V segment lost 3 bases, leaving 4 bases of the junction unmatched. This CDR3 is built from 13 residues. The CDR3 loop is CASSEHGGETQYF. As DNA, the CDR3 is TGTGCCAGCAGCGAACACGGGGGGGAGACCCAGTACTTC.

The chain uses TRBV6-5 and TRBJ2-7, with D perhaps TRBD1 (6 bases). The CDR3 has 12 residues. Germline CDR1 is MNHEY and CDR2 is SVGAGI. Deletions cut 6 bases from V and 6 bases from J, with 12 bases between. The CDR3 spells CASRRDNREQYF. The DNA for the CDR3 is TGTGCCAGCAGACGGGACAACCGCGAGCAGTACTTC.

The chain couples TRBV9 to TRBJ1-1, with D unresolved. Germline V gene data show CDR1 as SGDLS and CDR2 as YYNGEE. V was cut by 0 bases and J by 4 bases, with 7 bases left in between. The CDR3 contains 13 residues. DNA of the CDR3: TGTGCCAGCAGCGTAGGGTCAGCCACTGAAGCTTTCTTT. Amino acid sequence: CASSVGSATEAFF. Full variable domain (rest looked up from reference TRBV9 and TRBJ1-1): DSGVTQTPKHLITATGQRVTLRCSPRSGDLSVYWYQQSLDQGLQFLIQYYNGEERAKGNILERFSAQQFPDLHSELNLSSLELGDSALYFCASSVGSATEAFFGQGTRLTVV.

This chain links TRBV6-1 with TRBJ2-1; TRBD1 matches at 9 bases. The CDR3 runs 15 residues. V was clipped by 5 bases and J by 3 bases; unmatched bases: 5. Germline V gene sequence: CDR1 MNHNS, CDR2 SASEGT. The CDR3 DNA reads as TGTGCCAGCAGTTCACCGGGACAGGGCTACAATGAGCAGTTCTTC. As protein: CASSSPGQGYNEQFF.

The V gene is TRBV18, the J gene TRBJ1-3, with 12 bases aligning to TRBD1. There are 20 residues in the CDR3. Germline CDR1 is KGHSH and CDR2 is LQKENI. The V gene end was trimmed by 2 bases and the J gene end by 0 bases; junction bases not matched to a gene: 11. Here the CDR3 DNA reads TGTGCCAGCTCACCAGTCCCGGGACAGGGGGCTTTTAGCTCTGGAAACACCATATATTTT. It translates to CASSPVPGQGAFSSGNTIYF.

V and J are TRBV13 and TRBJ2-1; D possibly corresponds to TRBD2 (5 bases). With 5 bases removed from V and 0 bases from J, the gap between germline ends came to 11 bases. This CDR3 contains 15 residues. Germline-derived CDR1 and CDR2 are PRHDT and FYEKMQ (reference sequence). The CDR3 sequence: CASSPRSGSYNEQFF. The CDR3 bases are TGTGCCAGCAGCCCGCGGAGCGGCTCCTACAATGAGCAGTTCTTC.

The chain uses TRBV2 and TRBJ2-3, with a possible D match to TRBD2 (6 bases). The CDR3 totals 14 residues. The germline gives CDR1 SNHLY, CDR2 FYNNEI. Deletions cut 4 bases from V and 2 bases from J, with 10 bases between. For the CDR3, the DNA is TGTGCCAGCAGTGTCGGGACTGCCACAGATACGCAGTATTTT. Amino acid sequence: CASSVGTATDTQYF.

This clone occurred once. This chain joins TRBV9 and TRBJ2-2, with D uncertain. V gave up 3 bases and J gave up 4 bases, with 10 bases separating them. The length of the CDR3 is 14 residues. Germline V gives CDR1 SGDLS, CDR2 YYNGEE. This chain's CDR3 is CASSGTFGTGELFF. DNA of the CDR3: TGTGCCAGCAGCGGGACCTTCGGCACCGGGGAGCTGTTTTTT.

The V gene is TRBV11-2, the J gene TRBJ2-2; possible D gene TRBD2, 6 bases. Germline CDR1 reads SGHAT; CDR2 reads FQNNGV. V lost 5 bases to trimming and J lost 0 bases, with 13 bases between them. The CDR3 is 16 amino acids. The CDR3 sequence is CASSPGRFANTGELFF. The CDR3 DNA follows: TGTGCCAGCAGCCCAGGGAGGTTCGCGAACACCGGGGAGCTGTTTTTT.

The rearrangement uses TRBV5-1 and TRBJ1-1; D is perhaps TRBD1 (6 bases). Per germline, CDR1 SGHRS and CDR2 YFSETQ. Between the trimmed V and J ends, which lost 4 bases and 5 bases, there was a span of 18 bases. There are 15 residues in the CDR3. The CDR3 region is CASSTLQGEGTEAFF. CDR3 sequence (DNA): TGCGCCAGCAGCACCTTACAGGGAGAAGGGACTGAAGCTTTCTTT.

The chain couples TRBV30 to TRBJ2-7, with D maybe TRBD1 (5 bases). The V gene's germline CDR1 is GTSNPN and CDR2 SVGIG (reference sequence). The CDR3 contains 13 residues. The ends were cut back, 1 base at V and 3 bases at J, with 10 bases in the middle. The CDR3 sequence: CAWSGRQGYEQYF. Written as DNA, the CDR3 is TGTGCCTGGAGTGGTAGGCAGGGCTACGAGCAGTACTTC.

The V and J genes are TRBV7-9 and TRBJ1-5; D gene unclear. The germline CDR1 and CDR2 sequences are SEHNR and FQNEAQ (reference sequence). The CDR3 sequence is 13 residues long. V was clipped by 5 bases and J by 1 base, with 6 bases between them. The CDR3 coding sequence is TGTGCCAGCAGCCAGGACAGCAATCAGCCCCAGCATTTT. Translating it yields CASSQDSNQPQHF.

CDR3 sequence reads: CAWSRQGGSEAFF. DNA of the CDR3: TGTGCCTGGAGTCGACAGGGCGGCTCTGAAGCTTTCTTT. The rearrangement joins TRBV30 to TRBJ1-1, with TRBD1 identical over 7 bases. Germline V CDR1 and CDR2: GTSNPN, SVGIG (reference sequence). The CDR3 totals 13 residues. Germline trimming cut 2 bases from V and 6 bases from J; bases unmatched to any gene: 6. The whole variable domain, remainder taken from reference TRBV30 and TRBJ1-1, is SQTIHQWPATLVQPVGSPLSLECTVEGTSNPNLYWYRQAAGRGLQLLFYSVGIGQISSEVPQNLSASRPQDRQFILSSKKLLLSDSGFYLCAWSRQGGSEAFFGQGTRLTVV.

This clone was observed a few times. CDR3 loop: CASRSRQLLYSNQPQHF. CDR3 bases: TGTGCCAGCAGATCCCGGCAGCTCCTCTATAGCAATCAGCCCCAGCATTTT. The chain couples TRBV28 to TRBJ1-5; D is uncertain. Trimming pared 6 bases from V and 0 bases from J, leaving 18 bases between. Germline CDR1 MDHEN, CDR2 SYDVKM. This CDR3 is built from 17 residues.

V gene TRBV6-1 combines with J gene TRBJ1-2, with 8 positions matching TRBD1. Looked up from germline, CDR1 is MNHNS and CDR2 is SASEGT. CDR3 length: 12 residues. V lost 10 bases, J lost 4 bases, and 5 bases stayed unmatched. For the CDR3, the DNA is TGTGCCACGACAGGGGACGCCTATGGCTACACCTTC. This codes for CATTGDAYGYTF.

The rearrangement links TRBV5-5 to TRBJ1-1, with D perhaps TRBD1 (5 bases). The CDR3 has 17 residues. Germline V CDR1 and CDR2: SGHKS, YYEKEE (reference sequence). Trimming shortened V by 0 bases and J by 6 bases, and 21 bases separated the two germline ends. CDR3 residues: CASSLASWSRGSAEAFF. The CDR3 DNA reads as TGTGCCAGCAGCTTGGCCAGTTGGTCGAGGGGTTCCGCTGAAGCTTTCTTT.

This chain uses TRBV23-1 with TRBJ2-1; D may be TRBD2 (6 bases). TRBV23-1 is sorted into the ORF group, with uncertain function. The CDR3 totals 24 residues. The germline V and J ends were trimmed by 3 bases and 2 bases, with 38 bases remaining between them. Here the CDR3 DNA reads TGCGCCAGCAGTCATCGAGGGGTATCCTCGGGACTCCGAGTTCGACGGCTTACCTACAATGAGCAGTTCTTC. This codes for CASSHRGVSSGLRVRRLTYNEQFF.

The chain joins TRBV10-3 to TRBJ2-7, with 9 bases lining up with TRBD1. V was clipped by 2 bases and J by 5 bases; unmatched bases: 7. The CDR3 is 15 residues long. Germline V gene data show CDR1 as ENHRY and CDR2 as SYGVKD. The CDR3 reads CAISEGDRAKNEQYF. CDR3 DNA: TGTGCCATCAGTGAGGGGGACAGGGCTAAGAACGAGCAGTACTTC.

The gene calls are TRBV7-2 and TRBJ1-5; weak D call: TRBD1 (6 bases). The CDR3 is 15 residues long. Trimming took 1 base from V and 5 from J, leaving 12 bases between them. CDR1 is SGHTA and CDR2 is FQGNSA in the germline V gene. Here the CDR3 reads CASSLGGARYQPQHF. The CDR3 bases are TGTGCCAGCAGCTTAGGGGGGGCGCGGTATCAGCCCCAGCATTTT.